These 18 T cell receptor beta chains came from one sample sequenced in a study of T-cell reconstitution after alpha-beta-depleted transplantation in children. Library preparation (for TCRbeta) was performed with unique molecular identifiers. TCRdb re-called the PCR reads with MiXCR, one entry per CDR3 protein. The repertoire holds about 540,000 distinct CDR3 sequences, with roughly 18% as singletons. This sample comprised PBMCs from the stem cell graft donor, obtained from the stem cell graft. These receptors all stem from a human donor who donated a stem cell graft to a child with acute lymphoblastic leukemia.

This chain links TRBV5-1 with TRBJ2-1; 9 bases are a match to TRBD2. CDR3 length: 15 amino acids. Germline lookup yields CDR1 SGHRS and CDR2 YFSETQ. Germline trimming cut 1 base from V and 8 bases from J; bases unmatched to any gene: 7. The CDR3 sequence: CASSLPSGVWDEQFF. In DNA, the CDR3 is TGCGCCAGCAGCTTGCCTAGCGGGGTTTGGGATGAGCAGTTCTTC.

The table lists this clonotype with a few counts. The rearrangement joins TRBV18 to TRBJ1-6; no firm D call. The CDR3 spans 13 residues. Trimming removed 2 bases from V and 7 bases from J, with 6 bases in between. Per the germline V gene, CDR1 is KGHSH and CDR2 is LQKENI. This CDR3 is CASSPGRNSPLHF. CDR3 in DNA: TGTGCCAGCTCACCAGGGAGGAATTCACCCCTCCACTTT.

The sample holds a few counts of this clonotype. J is TRBJ2-5 and V is TRBV10-3; D perhaps matches TRBD1 (5 bases). The CDR3 is made up of 14 amino acids. V shed 0 bases and J shed 1 base, with 6 bases lying between them. Germline loops: CDR1 ENHRY, CDR2 SYGVKD. CDR3 bases: TGTGCCATCAGTGAGTCTGGGGCCCAAGAGACCCAGTACTTC. Its translation: CAISESGAQETQYF.

This clonotype appeared a few times. One junction end disagrees with the germline gene, perhaps due to a read error. The gene calls are TRBV29-1 and TRBJ2-7; TRBD1 aligns across 10 bases. The CDR3 loop spans 16 amino acids. Germline V gene lookup returns CDR1 SQVTM and CDR2 ANQGSEA. The CDR3 here is CIVVILAPGQGNEQYF. Written as DNA, the CDR3 is TGCATCGTTGTCATTTTAGCTCCGGGACAGGGGAACGAGCAGTACTTC.

This clonotype was detected a few times. This sequence joins TRBV3-1 and TRBJ2-1; 8 bases are shared with TRBD2. The J segment lost 9 bases and the V segment lost 4 bases, leaving 11 bases of the junction unmatched. Per the germline V gene, CDR1 is LGHDT and CDR2 is YNNKEL (reference sequence). The length of the CDR3 is 15 residues. The CDR3 DNA follows: TGTGCCAGCAGCCCCGGCGCGGGAGGTGGTCGTGAGCAGTTCTTC. It translates to CASSPGAGGGREQFF.

V is TRBV27 and J is TRBJ2-2, with no clear D. Germline-derived CDR1 and CDR2 are MNHEY and SMNVEV (reference sequence). There are 15 residues in the CDR3. Trimming shortened V by 3 bases and J by 4 bases, and 12 bases separated the two germline ends. CDR3 sequence reads: CASSFSAPLTGELFF. The DNA of the CDR3 is TGTGCCAGCAGTTTCTCGGCCCCGCTCACCGGGGAGCTGTTTTTT.

This chain connects TRBV7-9 to TRBJ1-6, with D tentatively TRBD1 (6 bases). Trimming removed 10 bases from V and 10 bases from J, with 17 bases in between. This CDR3 has 13 amino acids. Germline values: CDR1 SEHNR, CDR2 FQNEAQ (reference sequence). The CDR3 DNA sequence: TGTGCCACGCCAAAGGGGGTAGAATCACCCCTCCACTTT. It yields the protein CATPKGVESPLHF.

The chain carries TRBV14 and TRBJ2-3; D remains ambiguous. Trimming stripped 0 bases from V and 2 bases from J, with 6 bases between. Germline CDR1 reads SGHDN; CDR2 reads FVKESK. The CDR3 totals 14 residues. CDR3 DNA: TGTGCCAGCAGCCAAGACCGGATCACAGATACGCAGTATTTT. The encoded protein is CASSQDRITDTQYF.

This clonotype was counted a few times. The chain employs TRBV11-2 and TRBJ1-3, with 7 bases aligning to TRBD1. The CDR3 is made up of 18 amino acids. V was clipped by 0 bases and J by 2 bases; unmatched bases: 10. In germline, CDR1 is SGHAT, CDR2 FQNNGV. CDR3 DNA sequence: TGTGCCAGCAGCTTAGACCCTCGACGACAGGGAACTGGAAACACCATATATTTT. It specifies CASSLDPRRQGTGNTIYF.

This clonotype was counted only a few times. V is TRBV20-1 and J is TRBJ1-1; D not certain. V shed 5 bases and J shed 6 bases, with 10 bases lying between them. Germline V gene lookup returns CDR1 DFQATT and CDR2 SNEGSKA (reference sequence). CDR3 length: 11 residues. The CDR3: CSAARAAEAFF. The CDR3 coding sequence is TGCAGTGCTGCTCGGGCGGCTGAAGCTTTCTTT.

This clonotype appeared a few times. This chain joins TRBV29-1 and TRBJ2-1, with 10 bases that match TRBD2. Per the germline V gene, CDR1 is SQVTM and CDR2 is ANQGSEA. The J segment lost 3 bases and the V segment lost 4 bases, leaving 0 bases of the junction unmatched. The CDR3 totals 13 residues. The CDR3 DNA follows: TGCAGCGTTGGACTAGCGGGCTACAATGAGCAGTTCTTC. This sequence encodes CSVGLAGYNEQFF.

Only a few counts were recorded for this clonotype. CDR3 in amino acids: CASSLYLGQVEDEQYF. The CDR3, as DNA: TGTGCCAGCAGCTTATACCTGGGACAGGTAGAGGACGAGCAGTACTTC. The chain employs TRBV7-6 and TRBJ2-7; 8 bases align to TRBD1. The CDR3 loop spans 16 amino acids. CDR1 SGHVS and CDR2 FNYEAQ come from the germline V gene. The ends lost 2 bases at V and 5 bases at J; junction bases unmatched: 11.

The J gene is TRBJ1-2, the V gene TRBV9; no definite D call. The CDR3 is 15 residues long. The V end was cut by 0 bases, the J end by 2 bases, with 11 bases between. Germline V gene data show CDR1 as SGDLS and CDR2 as YYNGEE. CDR3 in amino acids: CASSVGGSHNYGYTF. CDR3 DNA sequence: TGTGCCAGCAGCGTAGGAGGGAGTCACAACTATGGCTACACCTTC.

The J gene is TRBJ1-2, the V gene TRBV4-2; perhaps TRBD1 as D (5 bases). This CDR3 has 12 residues. Per germline, CDR1 LGHNA and CDR2 YNFKEQ. The ends were cut back, 6 bases at V and 4 bases at J, with 9 bases in the middle. In nucleotides, the CDR3 is TGTGCCAGCAGAAAAGGGGTCTATGGCTACACCTTC. It codes for CASRKGVYGYTF.

This clonotype came up a few times. The genes are TRBV20-1 and TRBJ1-1; 7 nucleotides line up with TRBD1. In germline, CDR1 is DFQATT, CDR2 SNEGSKA (reference sequence). The V segment lost 6 bases and the J segment 5 bases; nucleotides outside the gene matches: 9. The CDR3 runs 13 residues. CDR3 sequence: CSAENRGGTEAFF. The DNA of the CDR3 is TGCAGTGCCGAGAACAGGGGAGGTACTGAAGCTTTCTTT.

This clonotype was counted a few times. The V gene is TRBV4-1, the J gene TRBJ1-2, with no clear D. Between the trimmed V and J ends, which lost 3 bases and 5 bases, there was a span of 22 bases. In germline, CDR1 is MGHRA, CDR2 YSYEKL. The CDR3 spans 17 residues. The CDR3 here is CASSHPVRRDGVYGYTF. CDR3 sequence (DNA): TGCGCCAGCAGCCATCCCGTGCGACGGGATGGAGTTTATGGCTACACCTTC.

This clonotype occurred a few times. The chain combines TRBV15 with TRBJ2-1, with 10 positions matching TRBD2. Germline lookup yields CDR1 LNHNV and CDR2 YYDKDF (reference sequence). The CDR3 covers 20 residues. V lost 2 bases, J lost 8 bases, and 21 bases stayed unmatched. Here the CDR3 DNA reads TGTGCCACCAGCAGACCCCCGGAAGATAGCGGGAGGAGGAGTTCACATGAGCAGTTCTTC. Its translation is CATSRPPEDSGRRSSHEQFF.

This chain joins TRBV9 and TRBJ2-1; TRBD2 matches at 11 bases. CDR3 length: 18 amino acids. J lost 2 bases, V lost 0 bases, and 7 bases had no gene match. Germline CDR1 and CDR2: SGDLS and YYNGEE. CDR3: CASSVDVLAGGPYNEQFF. DNA for the CDR3: TGTGCCAGCAGCGTAGACGTTTTAGCGGGAGGGCCCTACAATGAGCAGTTCTTC.